The clone carrying this T cell receptor beta chain was detected only once. Its target is not known. The record originates from a study of T cell responses to AZD1222 COVID-19 vaccine. Findings and limits, study-wide: After the peak T cell response, and only then, were repertoires sampled. The sample set comprised mostly white British donors with more females, and clonal diversity was possibly underestimated.

Pooled together were second doses at about 4 or about 12 weeks. CDR1 is SEHNR, CDR2 FQNEAQ, per germline (reference sequence). This CDR3 is 17 amino acids long. Trimming took 1 base from V and 3 from J, leaving 15 bases between them. This table comes from immunoSEQ multiplex PCR, and its TCRdb copy is limited to in-frame clones, with some not included. The table lists some 130,000 clones, 75% to 95% of them singletons. The receptor comes from an adult who received the AZD1222 COVID-19 vaccine. This specimen consisted of peripheral blood, obtained 28 days after the second AZD1222 dose. This rearrangement joins TRBV7-9 to TRBJ1-4, with a possible D match to TRBD1 (6 bases). CDR3: CASSLGSGAGANEKLFF. DNA of the CDR3: TGTGCCAGCAGCTTAGGGTCCGGGGCAGGGGCTAATGAAAAACTGTTTTTT.